This T cell receptor (beta chain) was captured by sequencing in a study of blood T cell repertoires in COVID-19. Libraries were prepared by immunoSEQ multiplex PCR; TCRdb keeps only in-frame clonotypes and omits some of them. The sample includes over 85,000 clones, 65% to 90% of them seen just once. From germline, CDR1 is MDHEN and CDR2 SYDVKM. V lost 5 bases to trimming and J lost 1 base, with 18 bases between them. This CDR3 has 16 residues. This receptor was taken from an elderly woman with acute or convalescent COVID-19. J is TRBJ2-7 and V is TRBV28; possible D gene TRBD1, 6 bases. The specimen was peripheral blood. The CDR3 loop reads CASSPGAALSSYEQYF. DNA of the CDR3: TGTGCCAGCAGTCCAGGGGCAGCCTTGTCGTCCTACGAGCAGTACTTC.